This T cell receptor beta chain appears in the sequencing data of a study of T cell clonality in common variable immunodeficiency. This clone was seen a handful of times. Its antigen is not known. The sequenced fragment ends 3 residues before the CDR3 boundary, so the rest is inferred from the germline J gene. The CDR3 length is 15 residues. CDR1 SGHTA and CDR2 FQGTGA come from the germline V gene. V lost 2 bases and J lost 0, with 8 bases in between. Points from the study as a whole: Reportedly, TCR beta sequences from common variable immunodeficiency showed fewer deletions and N-nucleotide insertions.

Clones were read by immunoSEQ multiplex PCR, and TCRdb kept only the in-frame ones, dropping some. The sample is made up of about 31,000 clones, none counted only once. Patients had low serum IgG, IgA and/or IgM and specific antibody deficiency. For at least one year, all CVID subjects received replacement immunoglobulin. The receptor was derived from a human donor with common variable immunodeficiency. Sample: peripheral blood mononuclear cells. This chain uses TRBV7-3 with TRBJ2-4, with TRBD2 as a possible D gene (6 bases). CDR3 sequence reads: CASSLAGTAKNIQYF. The covered CDR3 bases are TGTGCCAGCAGCTTAGCGGGAACAGCCAAAAACATT.